One sample yielded the 21 T cell receptor beta chains listed below, sequenced in a study of OX40 agonist ivuxolimab in advanced cancers. Sequenced by immunoSEQ multiplex PCR; TCRdb stores in-frame clones only, minus some. The sample carries around 68,000 clones, under 95% recorded once. The material sequenced was CD4+ or CD8+ T cells sorted from blood, taken in a trial of the OX40 agonist ivuxolimab. Source of these receptors: an adult with an advanced solid tumor such as melanoma, head and neck, liver or kidney cancer.

J is TRBJ1-2 and V is TRBV6-5, with 9 nucleotides matching TRBD1. The V gene end was trimmed by 5 bases and the J gene end by 8 bases; junction bases not matched to a gene: 6. CDR1 MNHEY and CDR2 SVGAGI come from the germline V gene. The CDR3 covers 13 residues. The CDR3 nucleotides read TGTGCCAGCAGTCTACAGGGGGCGAGGGGCTACACCTTC. Protein sequence: CASSLQGARGYTF.

The chain has TRBV7-3 and TRBJ2-7; D perhaps matches TRBD1 (5 bases). The CDR3 loop spans 13 amino acids. Germline CDR1 and CDR2: SGHTA and FQGTGA. Trimming cost V 5 bases and J 6 bases, with 14 bases left between them. CDR3 amino acids: CASSAKWGSEQYF. As DNA, the CDR3 is TGTGCCAGCAGCGCCAAGTGGGGCAGCGAGCAGTACTTC.

The chain recombines TRBV29-1 with TRBJ2-1, with 12 bases aligning to TRBD2. This CDR3 is 15 amino acids long. CDR1 is SQVTM, CDR2 ANQGSEA, per germline. J lost 9 bases, V lost 2 bases, and 8 bases had no gene match. CDR3 in amino acids: CSVEHGTSGWGEQFF. In DNA form, the CDR3 reads TGCAGCGTTGAACATGGGACTAGCGGGTGGGGTGAGCAGTTCTTC.

The table lists this clone with a count of one. The chain has TRBV5-5 and TRBJ1-5; D remains unclear. Germline V CDR1 and CDR2: SGHKS, YYEKEE (reference sequence). The CDR3 spans 17 residues. Trimming pared 0 bases from V and 0 bases from J, leaving 13 bases between. CDR3 loop: CASSLETVPDSNQPQHF. The CDR3 coding sequence is TGTGCCAGCAGCTTGGAAACAGTCCCAGATAGCAATCAGCCCCAGCATTTT.

The J gene is TRBJ2-3, the V gene TRBV5-6; D might be TRBD1 (7 bases). Deletions cut 0 bases from V and 0 bases from J, with 17 bases between. Germline CDR1 is SGHDT and CDR2 is YYEEEE. The CDR3 consists of 18 residues. The CDR3 DNA reads TGTGCCAGCAGCTTGGTTTATACGCGGGACAGCAGCACAGATACGCAGTATTTT. Translation: CASSLVYTRDSSTDTQYF.

The chain uses TRBV5-6 and TRBJ2-1, with D uncertain. Germline lookup yields CDR1 SGHDT and CDR2 YYEEEE. CDR3 length: 13 amino acids. Trimming took off 0 bases at V and 4 bases at J, with 5 bases between the two ends. The CDR3 is CASSLVVYNEQFF. The CDR3 DNA is TGTGCCAGCAGCTTGGTTGTTTACAATGAGCAGTTCTTC.

This chain links TRBV25-1 with TRBJ1-1; D is perhaps TRBD1 (6 bases). CDR3 size: 13 residues. Germline CDR1 MGHDK, CDR2 SYGVNS. The V gene lost 7 bases and the J gene lost 5 bases, with 14 bases spanning the gap. This chain's CDR3 is CASNRDGGTEAFF. CDR3 bases: TGTGCCAGCAACAGGGACGGGGGGACTGAAGCTTTCTTT.

This sequence joins TRBV7-2 and TRBJ1-1; D not resolved. This CDR3 is 14 amino acids long. Germline V CDR1 and CDR2: SGHTA, FQGNSA. Between the trimmed V and J ends, which lost 2 bases and 1 base, there was a span of 8 bases. CDR3: CASSLIPENTEAFF. CDR3 in DNA: TGTGCCAGCAGCTTAATTCCGGAGAACACTGAAGCTTTCTTT. Based on the CDR3 plus reference TRBV7-2 and TRBJ1-1, the full variable domain is GAGVSQSPSNKVTEKGKDVELRCDPISGHTALYWYRQSLGQGLEFLIYFQGNSAPDKSGLPSDRFSAERTGGSVSTLTIQRTQQEDSAVYLCASSLIPENTEAFFGQGTRLTVV.

The chain uses TRBV5-1 and TRBJ2-1, with a weak D call TRBD2 (6 bases). The CDR3 totals 15 residues. CDR1 and CDR2 from the germline V gene are SGHRS and YFSETQ. Between the trimmed V and J ends, which lost 3 bases and 4 bases, there was a span of 14 bases. CDR3 region: CASSYSGNLYNEQFF. CDR3 DNA: TGCGCCAGCAGCTATAGCGGCAATTTGTACAATGAGCAGTTCTTC.

This clone appeared once. The chain links TRBV5-1 to TRBJ1-4; perhaps TRBD1 as D (5 bases). Germline lookup yields CDR1 SGHRS and CDR2 YFSETQ. The CDR3 runs to 16 residues. Trimming pared 0 bases from V and 5 bases from J, leaving 14 bases between. Here the CDR3 reads CASSLEPGGGNEKLFF. The DNA for the CDR3 is TGCGCCAGCAGCTTGGAACCCGGGGGAGGGAATGAAAAACTGTTTTTT.

Here the CDR3 DNA reads TGTGCCAGCAGTGAAGCGGGACTAGCGGGAGAGCAGTACTTC. Its protein is CASSEAGLAGEQYF. J is TRBJ2-7 and V is TRBV2; TRBD2 matches at 13 bases. After removal of 0 bases from V and 7 bases from J, the junction contained 0 bases not matched to a gene. Looked up from germline, CDR1 is SNHLY and CDR2 is FYNNEI. The CDR3 sequence is 14 residues long.

The V gene is TRBV11-3, the J gene TRBJ2-7; weak D call: TRBD2 (5 bases). V dropped 1 base and J dropped 1 base, with 14 bases sitting between them. From germline, CDR1 is SGHNT and CDR2 YENEEA. The CDR3 consists of 16 residues. CDR3: CASSLGVGVGSYEQYF. In DNA, the CDR3 is TGTGCCAGCAGCTTAGGTGTCGGGGTCGGGTCCTACGAGCAGTACTTC.

This chain connects TRBV10-3 to TRBJ2-7; D is undetermined. This CDR3 is built from 14 residues. Germline CDR1 is ENHRY and CDR2 is SYGVKD. The V end was cut by 3 bases, the J end by 0 bases, with 9 bases between. CDR3 loop: CAISEGSSSYEQYF. The CDR3 coding sequence is TGTGCCATCAGTGAAGGAAGCAGCTCCTACGAGCAGTACTTC.

The CDR3 loop reads CASSQGLTVQETQYF. CDR3 nucleotides: TGTGCCAGCAGCCAGGGGTTGACGGTCCAAGAGACCCAGTACTTC. V is TRBV14 and J is TRBJ2-5, with unresolved D. From germline, CDR1 is SGHDN and CDR2 FVKESK. Trimming removed 3 bases from V and 1 base from J, with 12 bases in between. This CDR3 has 15 amino acids.

The chain is built from TRBV5-1 and TRBJ1-1, with D perhaps TRBD1 (5 bases). The CDR3 covers 15 residues. Germline values: CDR1 SGHRS, CDR2 YFSETQ. V was trimmed by 4 bases and J by 5 bases, leaving 18 bases between them. The CDR3 region is CASSALGGVGTEAFF. As DNA, the CDR3 is TGCGCCAGCAGCGCCCTAGGAGGGGTGGGGACTGAAGCTTTCTTT.

The J gene is TRBJ2-5, the V gene TRBV6-5; 7 nucleotides agree with TRBD1. The end of the DNA fits TRBJ2-7 better, so the J call may be wrong. The CDR3 length is 14 residues. Germline CDR1 MNHEY, CDR2 SVGAGI. The CDR3 loop is CASSSRDSSYEQYF. The CDR3 DNA sequence: TGTGCCAGCAGCTCCCGGGACAGCTCCTACGAGCAGTACTTC.

The chain recombines TRBV5-1 with TRBJ2-5; 9 bases map to TRBD1. The junction had 13 bases not matched to a gene; V was cut back by 5 bases and J by 11 bases. CDR3 length: 14 residues. Germline V CDR1 and CDR2: SGHRS, YFSETQ. The DNA for the CDR3 is TGCGCCAGCAGGAGCCTACAGGGGGCTGGGGAGCAGTACTTC. Translating it yields CASRSLQGAGEQYF.

In DNA form, the CDR3 reads TGTGCCAGCAGCGTAGAGGATAATTCACCCCTCCACTTT. Translation: CASSVEDNSPLHF. V usage is TRBV9 and J usage is TRBJ1-6, with no clear D. Germline assignment: CDR1 SGDLS and CDR2 YYNGEE. This CDR3 has 13 residues. The V end lost 0 bases, the J end lost 5 bases, and 3 bases lay between the germline ends.

The chain links TRBV27 to TRBJ2-2; D possibly matches TRBD1 or TRBD2 (5 bases each). Looked up from germline, CDR1 is MNHEY and CDR2 is SMNVEV (reference sequence). The CDR3 has 16 amino acids. Trimming stripped 6 bases from V and 4 bases from J, with 18 bases between. The CDR3 sequence: CASRLQQGRGTGELFF. The CDR3 DNA is TGTGCCAGCAGACTCCAGCAGGGACGTGGCACCGGGGAGCTGTTTTTT.

This clone was recorded only once. V gene TRBV11-2 combines with J gene TRBJ2-1; D uncertain. V lost 4 bases and J 4 bases, leaving 17 bases between the germline ends. Germline assignment: CDR1 SGHAT and CDR2 FQNNGV. The CDR3 runs 16 residues. The CDR3 region is CASSYRPYSPYNEQFF. The CDR3 DNA follows: TGTGCCAGCAGCTACCGTCCGTACAGCCCATACAATGAGCAGTTCTTC.

The V and J genes are TRBV19 and TRBJ1-5; 10 positions agree with TRBD1. The trim removed 7 bases at V and 6 bases at J, leaving 9 bases unmatched. CDR3 length: 15 amino acids. Looked up from germline, CDR1 is LNHDA and CDR2 is SQIVND (reference sequence). The CDR3 here is CASIAGTGVGQPQHF. The CDR3 bases are TGTGCCAGTATCGCCGGGACAGGGGTCGGTCAGCCCCAGCATTTT.